This T cell receptor (beta chain) was recorded in a study of T cell repertoires and HLA-DP antigens. At the level of the study: One alloantigen had ten groove amino acid differences from self, the other one. Broader study findings: Pre-culture clonality, 0.03 to 0.045, was far below sorted CD137+ clonality of 0.35 to 0.4.

Sequenced by immunoSEQ multiplex PCR; TCRdb stores in-frame clones only, minus some. This sample yields about 110,000 clones, of which nearly 95% are seen a single time; 0.25% to 0.3% belongs to the top ten. This CDR3 comprises 14 residues. Trimming stripped 6 bases from V and 2 bases from J, with 14 bases between. The germline V gene has CDR1 MNHNS and CDR2 SASEGT. Concerning this clone itself: Antigen unknown.

The TCR sequence derives from a young woman in good health and CMV-seronegative. The sequencing sample was made of CD4+ T cells from PBMCs. This chain links TRBV6-1 with TRBJ2-7; no clear D gene. CDR3 in DNA: TGTGCCAGCAGCGTAGTCGACACGGCCTACGAGCAGTACTTC. This codes for CASSVVDTAYEQYF.